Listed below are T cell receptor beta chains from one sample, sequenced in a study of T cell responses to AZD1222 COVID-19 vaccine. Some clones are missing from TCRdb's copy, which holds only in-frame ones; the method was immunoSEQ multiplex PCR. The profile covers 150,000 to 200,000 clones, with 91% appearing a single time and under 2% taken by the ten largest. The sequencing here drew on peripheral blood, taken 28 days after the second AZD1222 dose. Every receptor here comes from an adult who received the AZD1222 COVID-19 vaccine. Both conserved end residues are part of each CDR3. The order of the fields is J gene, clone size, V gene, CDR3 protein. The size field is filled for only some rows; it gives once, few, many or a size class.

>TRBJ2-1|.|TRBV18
CASSPFGTSGRVPIF
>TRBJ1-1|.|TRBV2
CASRIEKLRAGTEAFF
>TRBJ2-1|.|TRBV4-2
CASSRTWGGSYNEQFF
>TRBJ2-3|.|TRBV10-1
CASSVAGSRGDTQYF
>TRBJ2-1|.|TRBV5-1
CASKASGRAGSYNEQFF
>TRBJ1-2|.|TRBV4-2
CASSPGNSAEYGYTF
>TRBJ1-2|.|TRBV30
CAWSQGANYGYTF
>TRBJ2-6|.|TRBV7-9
CASSLTASSGANVLTF
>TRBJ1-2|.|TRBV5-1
CASSLSRNYGYTF
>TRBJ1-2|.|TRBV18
CASSPPGQNYGYTF
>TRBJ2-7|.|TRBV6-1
CASSEGQRLLYEQYF
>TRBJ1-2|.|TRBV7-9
CASSFVRAHYGYTF
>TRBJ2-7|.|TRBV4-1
CASSQGAASGRAREQYF
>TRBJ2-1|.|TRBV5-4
CASSLIALAGTYNEQFF
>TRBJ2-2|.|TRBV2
CASSRTALAELFF
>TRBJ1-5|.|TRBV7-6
CASSLFGGQLQPQHF
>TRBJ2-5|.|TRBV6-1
CASSEAPESRRLETQYF
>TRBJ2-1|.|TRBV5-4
CASSLTGGIYNEQFF
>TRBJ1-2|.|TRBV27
CASSFQINYGYTF
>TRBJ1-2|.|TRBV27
CASSLRGGNYGYTF
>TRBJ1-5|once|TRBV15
CATSRSPGQGFYSNQPQHF
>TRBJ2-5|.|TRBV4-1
CASSQDALTEYQETQYF
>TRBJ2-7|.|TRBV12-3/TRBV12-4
CASSLYDGGEQYF
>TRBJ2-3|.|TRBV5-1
CASSWGVRGLAGASSTDTQYF
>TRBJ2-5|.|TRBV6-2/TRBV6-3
CASRPLGETQYF
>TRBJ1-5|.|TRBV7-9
CASSSLDSRPQHF